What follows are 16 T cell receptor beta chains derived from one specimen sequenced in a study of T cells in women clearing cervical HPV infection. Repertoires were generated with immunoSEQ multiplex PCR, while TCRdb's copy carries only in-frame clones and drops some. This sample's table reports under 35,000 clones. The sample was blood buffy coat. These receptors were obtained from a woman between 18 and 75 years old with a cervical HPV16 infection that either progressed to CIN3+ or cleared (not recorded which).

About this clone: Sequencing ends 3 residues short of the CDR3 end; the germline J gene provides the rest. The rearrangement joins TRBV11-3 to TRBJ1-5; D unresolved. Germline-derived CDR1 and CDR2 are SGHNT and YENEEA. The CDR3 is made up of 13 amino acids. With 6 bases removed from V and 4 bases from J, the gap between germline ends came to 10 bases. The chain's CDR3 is CASSFIANQPQHF. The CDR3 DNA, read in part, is TGTGCCAGCAGTTTCATTGCGAATCAGCCC.

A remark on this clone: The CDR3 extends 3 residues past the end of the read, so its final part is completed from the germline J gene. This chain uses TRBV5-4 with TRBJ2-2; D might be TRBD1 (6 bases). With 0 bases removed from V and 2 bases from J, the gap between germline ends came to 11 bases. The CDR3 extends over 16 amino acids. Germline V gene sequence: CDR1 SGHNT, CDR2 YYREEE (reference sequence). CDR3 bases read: TGTGCCAGCAGCTTGGGGAAGGGACACAACACCGGGGAG. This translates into CASSLGKGHNTGE. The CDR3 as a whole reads CASSLGKGHNTGELFF.

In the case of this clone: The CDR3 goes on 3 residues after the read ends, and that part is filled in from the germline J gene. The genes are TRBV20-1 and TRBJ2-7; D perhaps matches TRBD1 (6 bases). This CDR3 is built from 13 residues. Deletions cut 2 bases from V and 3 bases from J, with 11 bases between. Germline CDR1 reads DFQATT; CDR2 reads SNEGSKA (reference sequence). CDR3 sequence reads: CSARPQGFYEQYF. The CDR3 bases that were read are TGCAGTGCTAGACCCCAGGGGTTCTACGAG.

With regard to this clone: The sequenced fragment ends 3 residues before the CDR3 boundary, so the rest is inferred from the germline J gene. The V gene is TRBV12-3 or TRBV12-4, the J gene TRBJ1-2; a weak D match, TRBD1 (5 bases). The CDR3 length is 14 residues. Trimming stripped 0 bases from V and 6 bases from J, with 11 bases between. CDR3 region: CASSLAGGMDGYTF. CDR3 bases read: TGTGCCAGCAGTTTAGCGGGGGGTATGGATGGC.

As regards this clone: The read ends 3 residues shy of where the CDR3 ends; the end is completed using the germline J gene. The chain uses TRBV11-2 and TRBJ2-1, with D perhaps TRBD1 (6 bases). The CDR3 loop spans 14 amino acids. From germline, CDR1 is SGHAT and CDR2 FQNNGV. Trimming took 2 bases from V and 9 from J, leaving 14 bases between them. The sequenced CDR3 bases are TGTGCCAGCAGCTTAAATCAGGGGCTGGGTGAG. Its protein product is CASSLNQGLGE. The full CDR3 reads CASSLNQGLGEQFF.

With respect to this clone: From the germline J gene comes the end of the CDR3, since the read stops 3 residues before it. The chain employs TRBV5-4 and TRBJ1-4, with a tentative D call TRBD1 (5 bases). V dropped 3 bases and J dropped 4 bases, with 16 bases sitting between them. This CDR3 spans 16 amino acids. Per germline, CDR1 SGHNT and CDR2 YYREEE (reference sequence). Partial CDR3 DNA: TGTGCCAGCAGCTCTATGGAAGGGGTGGATAATGAAAAA. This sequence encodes CASSSMEGVDNEK. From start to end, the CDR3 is CASSSMEGVDNEKLFF.

Partial CDR3 DNA: TGTGCCAGCAGCTCCGGACTAGGGGGAGATACG. Translating it yields CASSSGLGGDT. The entire CDR3 protein is CASSSGLGGDTQYF. The rearrangement uses TRBV7-9 and TRBJ2-3, with a weak D call TRBD2 (7 bases). The sequenced fragment ends 3 residues before the CDR3 boundary, so the rest is inferred from the germline J gene. Germline CDR1 is SEHNR and CDR2 is FQNEAQ (reference sequence). This CDR3 has 14 amino acids. V lost 4 bases and J 5 bases, leaving 13 bases between the germline ends.

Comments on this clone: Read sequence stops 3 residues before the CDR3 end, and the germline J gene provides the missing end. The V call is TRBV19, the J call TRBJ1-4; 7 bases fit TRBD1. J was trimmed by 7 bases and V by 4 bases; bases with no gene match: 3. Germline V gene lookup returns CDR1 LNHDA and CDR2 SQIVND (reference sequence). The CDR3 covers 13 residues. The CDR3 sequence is CASSSNRGEKLFF. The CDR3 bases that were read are TGTGCCAGTAGTAGCAACAGGGGTGAAAAA.

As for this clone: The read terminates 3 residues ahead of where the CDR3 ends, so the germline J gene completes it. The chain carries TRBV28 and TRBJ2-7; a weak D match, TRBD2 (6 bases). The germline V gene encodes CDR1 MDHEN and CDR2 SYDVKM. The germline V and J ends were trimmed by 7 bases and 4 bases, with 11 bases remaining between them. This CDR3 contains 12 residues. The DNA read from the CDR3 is TGTGCCAGCAAAGGAGGGCGTTACGAG. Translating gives CASKGGRYE. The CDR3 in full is CASKGGRYEQYF.

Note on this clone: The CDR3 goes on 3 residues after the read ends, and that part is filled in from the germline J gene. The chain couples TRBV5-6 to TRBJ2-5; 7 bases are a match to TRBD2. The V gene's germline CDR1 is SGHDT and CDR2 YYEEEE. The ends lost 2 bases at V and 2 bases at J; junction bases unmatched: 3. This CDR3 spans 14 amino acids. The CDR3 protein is CASSLRTRQETQYF. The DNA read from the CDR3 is TGTGCCAGCAGCTTACGGACTAGGCAAGAGACC.

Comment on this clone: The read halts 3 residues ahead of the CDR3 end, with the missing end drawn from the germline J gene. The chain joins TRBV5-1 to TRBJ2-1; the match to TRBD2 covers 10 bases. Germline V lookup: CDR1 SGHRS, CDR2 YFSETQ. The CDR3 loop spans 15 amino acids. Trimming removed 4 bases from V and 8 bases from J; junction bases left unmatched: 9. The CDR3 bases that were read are TGCGCCAGCAGCGGGAGCGGGGGGGCCTTGGATGAG. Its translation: CASSGSGGALDE. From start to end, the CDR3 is CASSGSGGALDEQFF.

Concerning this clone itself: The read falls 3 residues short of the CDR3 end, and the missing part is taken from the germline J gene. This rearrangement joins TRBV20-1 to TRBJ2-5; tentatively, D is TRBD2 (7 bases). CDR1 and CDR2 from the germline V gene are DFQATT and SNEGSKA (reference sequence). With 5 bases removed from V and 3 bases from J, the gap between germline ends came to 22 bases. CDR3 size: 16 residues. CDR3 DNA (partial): TGCAGTGCTGGTCCCCTACCGGGGGGCTTCGAAGAGACC. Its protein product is CSAGPLPGGFEET. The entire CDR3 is CSAGPLPGGFEETQYF.

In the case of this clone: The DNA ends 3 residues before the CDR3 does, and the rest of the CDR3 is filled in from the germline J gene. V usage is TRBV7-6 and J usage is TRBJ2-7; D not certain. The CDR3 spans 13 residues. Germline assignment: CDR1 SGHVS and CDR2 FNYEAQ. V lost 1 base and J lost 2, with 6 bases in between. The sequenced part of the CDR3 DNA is TGTGCCAGCAGCTTAGAGGCCACCTACGAG. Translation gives CASSLEATYE. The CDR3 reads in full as CASSLEATYEQYF.

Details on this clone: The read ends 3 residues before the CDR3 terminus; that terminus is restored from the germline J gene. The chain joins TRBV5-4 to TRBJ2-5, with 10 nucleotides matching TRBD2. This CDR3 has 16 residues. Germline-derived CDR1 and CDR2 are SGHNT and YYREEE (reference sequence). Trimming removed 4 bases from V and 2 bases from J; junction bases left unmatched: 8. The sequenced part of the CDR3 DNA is TGTGCCAGCAGCACCAAGGCTAGCGGGGGTCAAGAGACC. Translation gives CASSTKASGGQET. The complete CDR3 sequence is CASSTKASGGQETQYF.

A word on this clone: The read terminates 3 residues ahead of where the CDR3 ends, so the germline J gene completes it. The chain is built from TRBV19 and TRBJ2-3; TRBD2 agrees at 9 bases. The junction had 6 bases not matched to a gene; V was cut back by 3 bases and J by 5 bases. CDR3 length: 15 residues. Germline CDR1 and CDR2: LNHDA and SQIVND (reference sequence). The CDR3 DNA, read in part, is TGTGCCAGTAGTATGGCTAGCGGGGCGGGAGATACG. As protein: CASSMASGAGDT. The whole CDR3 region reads CASSMASGAGDTQYF.

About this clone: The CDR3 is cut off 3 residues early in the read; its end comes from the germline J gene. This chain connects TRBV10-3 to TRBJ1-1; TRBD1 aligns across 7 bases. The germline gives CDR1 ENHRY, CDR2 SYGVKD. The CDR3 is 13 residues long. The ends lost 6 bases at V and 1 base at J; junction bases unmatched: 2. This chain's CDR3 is CAIRWDRNTEAFF. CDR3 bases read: TGTGCCATCAGATGGGACAGGAACACTGAA.